What follows are 20 T cell receptor beta chains derived from one specimen sequenced in a study of CD8 T cells in Susac syndrome. Random-hexamer reverse transcription was applied to roughly 0.45 to 1 ug RNA. TCRdb itself ran the immunoSEQ multiplex PCR reads through MiXCR, one entry per CDR3 protein. The sample yields approximately 170,000 distinct CDR3 sequences, roughly nine tenths seen once. The sequenced sample was CD4+ T cells from PBMCs. Source of these receptors: a human donor in good health.

The count of this clonotype is one. The junction and the germline gene differ at one end; a read error may be behind it. V gene TRBV24-1 combines with J gene TRBJ2-1; 7 bases map to TRBD2. The CDR3 is 14 residues long. Germline V gives CDR1 KGHDR, CDR2 SFDVKD. CDR3: CATGETGTTNEQFF. The CDR3 coding sequence is TGTGCCACCGGTGAAACCGGGACTACCAATGAGCAGTTCTTC.

V usage is TRBV5-1 and J usage is TRBJ2-7; 7 nucleotides match TRBD1. The germline V gene encodes CDR1 SGHRS and CDR2 YFSETQ. J gave up 6 bases and V 4 bases, and 7 bases lay outside the gene matches. This CDR3 comprises 13 residues. CDR3 residues: CASSNSWTGEQYF. The CDR3 region has the DNA TGCGCCAGCAGCAACTCTTGGACAGGCGAGCAGTACTTC.

The rearrangement links TRBV6-5 to TRBJ2-2, with 7 positions matching TRBD2. Per germline, CDR1 MNHEY and CDR2 SVGAGI. CDR3 length: 12 residues. V lost 8 bases, J lost 6 bases, and 3 bases stayed unmatched. The CDR3 spells CASRRGAGELFF. The CDR3 DNA reads TGTGCCAGCCGACGGGGGGCCGGGGAGCTGTTTTTT.

This chain joins TRBV7-9 and TRBJ1-2, with TRBD1 matching 7 bases. Germline CDR1 SEHNR, CDR2 FQNEAQ (reference sequence). This CDR3 region has 14 residues. Trimming removed 4 bases from V and 0 bases from J; junction bases left unmatched: 2. The CDR3 DNA is TGTGCCAGCAGCTCTACAGGGGCTAACTATGGCTACACCTTC. Amino acid sequence: CASSSTGANYGYTF.

J is TRBJ2-3 and V is TRBV10-2; 10 bases fit TRBD2. Germline V lookup: CDR1 WSHSY, CDR2 SAAADI. J lost 5 bases, V lost 6 bases, and 11 bases had no gene match. The CDR3 consists of 16 residues. The CDR3, as DNA: TGCGCCAGCAGCGTAATAAAGCGGGAGGGCCAAGATACGCAGTATTTT. Protein product: CASSVIKREGQDTQYF.

CDR3 loop: CATLRDTTYEQYF. DNA of the CDR3: TGTGCCACCCTCCGGGACACGACCTACGAGCAGTACTTC. This chain joins TRBV6-2 or TRBV6-3 and TRBJ2-7; a possible D gene is TRBD1 (6 bases). Germline V gene data show CDR1 as MNHEY and CDR2 as SVGEGT. Trimming removed 10 bases at V and 2 bases at J, with 15 bases between. There are 13 residues in the CDR3.

V usage is TRBV7-2 and J usage is TRBJ1-3; TRBD1 matches 8 bases. CDR3 length: 17 amino acids. J lost 0 bases, V lost 1 base, and 5 bases had no gene match. Germline V gene sequence: CDR1 SGHTA, CDR2 FQGNSA. Here the CDR3 DNA reads TGTGCCAGCAGCTTAGACGGGACAGGACGCTCTGGAAACACCATATATTTT. Protein product: CASSLDGTGRSGNTIYF. Full variable domain (rest looked up from reference TRBV7-2 and TRBJ1-3): GAGVSQSPSNKVTEKGKDVELRCDPISGHTALYWYRQSLGQGLEFLIYFQGNSAPDKSGLPSDRFSAERTGGSVSTLTIQRTQQEDSAVYLCASSLDGTGRSGNTIYFGEGSWLTVV.

The chain combines TRBV19 with TRBJ2-5; D possibly corresponds to TRBD2 (5 bases). The germline V gene has CDR1 LNHDA and CDR2 SQIVND (reference sequence). The length of the CDR3 is 14 residues. With 4 bases removed from V and 4 bases from J, the gap between germline ends came to 13 bases. CDR3 nucleotide sequence: TGTGCCAGTAGTACCACCTGGAGGAGAGAGACCCAGTACTTC. Translated, it gives CASSTTWRRETQYF.

The rearrangement links TRBV10-2 to TRBJ1-2; D is possibly TRBD1 (5 bases). Deletions cut 2 bases from V and 7 bases from J, with 8 bases between. This CDR3 contains 12 residues. Germline lookup yields CDR1 WSHSY and CDR2 SAAADI. This CDR3 reads CASSEGGIGYTF. CDR3 bases: TGCGCCAGCAGTGAGGGGGGAATTGGCTACACCTTC.

The chain recombines TRBV7-9 with TRBJ2-3; TRBD1 matches at 8 bases. Trimming cost V 6 bases and J 4 bases; bases outside gene matches: 9. The CDR3 has 15 amino acids. The V gene's germline CDR1 is SEHNR and CDR2 FQNEAQ (reference sequence). The CDR3, as DNA: TGTGCCAGCAGTCGCATCGGACAGGGCTCAGATACGCAGTATTTT. Translated, it gives CASSRIGQGSDTQYF.

The J gene is TRBJ2-1, the V gene TRBV12-5; D is ambiguous. V gave up 7 bases and J gave up 3 bases, with 28 bases separating them. The V gene's germline CDR1 is LGHNT and CDR2 FRNRAP. The CDR3 sequence is 19 residues long. CDR3 coding DNA: TGTGCTAGTGACCCACCGGACCGCCTATTGAGGTTACTCTACAATGAGCAGTTCTTC. It yields the protein CASDPPDRLLRLLYNEQFF. Full variable domain (rest looked up from reference TRBV12-5 and TRBJ2-1): DARVTQTPRHKVTEMGQEVTMRCQPILGHNTVFWYRQTMMQGLELLAYFRNRAPLDDSGMPKDRFSAEMPDATLATLKIQPSEPRDSAVYFCASDPPDRLLRLLYNEQFFGPGTRLTVL.

This sequence joins TRBV5-6 and TRBJ2-1; D is perhaps TRBD1 (6 bases). This CDR3 spans 14 amino acids. Germline CDR1 and CDR2: SGHDT and YYEEEE. Trimming removed 3 bases at V and 2 bases at J, with 9 bases between. As DNA, the CDR3 is TGTGCCAGCAGCTCCCGGGACACCTACAATGAGCAGTTCTTC. Translating it yields CASSSRDTYNEQFF.

This chain connects TRBV5-1 to TRBJ2-5; 14 bases match TRBD2. The CDR3 consists of 17 residues. The J segment lost 4 bases and the V segment lost 6 bases, leaving 11 bases of the junction unmatched. The germline V gene has CDR1 SGHRS and CDR2 YFSETQ. CDR3 sequence reads: CASKSGLAGGSAETQYF. The DNA of the CDR3 is TGCGCCAGCAAGTCCGGACTAGCGGGAGGTTCAGCAGAGACCCAGTACTTC.

This chain uses TRBV5-4 with TRBJ2-5, with D hard to call. CDR1 and CDR2 (germline): SGHNT, YYREEE (reference sequence). The CDR3 length is 12 residues. V lost 5 bases and J lost 0, with 5 bases in between. CDR3 residues: CASRSYQETQYF. CDR3 sequence (DNA): TGTGCCAGCAGGTCATACCAAGAGACCCAGTACTTC. The variable domain in full, with the rest retrieved from reference TRBV5-4 and TRBJ2-5, is ETGVTQSPTHLIKTRGQQVTLRCSSQSGHNTVSWYQQALGQGPQFIFQYYREEENGRGNFPPRFSGLQFPNYSSELNVNALELDDSALYLCASRSYQETQYFGPGTRLLVL.

The genes are TRBV7-2 and TRBJ1-2, with D possibly TRBD1 on 5 matching bases. Deletions cut 5 bases from V and 3 bases from J, with 13 bases between. The germline V gene has CDR1 SGHTA and CDR2 FQGNSA. The CDR3 is 14 amino acids. This chain's CDR3 is CASSPSLGDYGYTF. CDR3 nucleotides: TGTGCCAGCAGCCCATCCCTAGGGGACTATGGCTACACCTTC.

The chain employs TRBV5-1 and TRBJ2-7, with D hard to call. V gave up 2 bases and J gave up 2 bases, with 14 bases separating them. The germline V gene encodes CDR1 SGHRS and CDR2 YFSETQ. This CDR3 has 15 residues. The DNA of the CDR3 is TGCGCCAGCAGCTTCGCGGTGGGCACCCCCTACGAGCAGTACTTC. Its translation: CASSFAVGTPYEQYF.

This clonotype has just a few counts. This chain connects TRBV3-1 to TRBJ1-5, with 7 bases identical to TRBD1. The V segment lost 4 bases and the J segment 5 bases; nucleotides outside the gene matches: 5. Germline V CDR1 and CDR2: LGHDT, YNNKEL (reference sequence). The CDR3 contains 14 residues. The CDR3 DNA reads TGTGCCAGCAGCCTCCGACAGGGTGATCAGCCCCAGCATTTT. Protein: CASSLRQGDQPQHF.

This sequence joins TRBV27 and TRBJ2-5; 12 bases match TRBD1. Germline V CDR1 and CDR2: MNHEY, SMNVEV (reference sequence). Unmatched junction bases numbered 9, after V lost 8 bases and J lost 5 bases. This CDR3 has 15 residues. DNA for the CDR3: TGTGCCAGCGGTGGGACAGGGGGCGCTTCGGAGACCCAGTACTTC. Amino acids: CASGGTGGASETQYF.

The chain has TRBV10-3 and TRBJ2-7; possibly TRBD2 for D (5 bases). The CDR3 totals 17 residues. With 0 bases removed from V and 1 base from J, the gap between germline ends came to 16 bases. Germline V gives CDR1 ENHRY, CDR2 SYGVKD. CDR3: CAISESGRLQGSYEQYF. The CDR3 nucleotides are TGTGCCATCAGTGAGTCGGGTAGACTACAAGGGTCCTACGAGCAGTACTTC.

This clonotype occurred once. V gene TRBV3-1 combines with J gene TRBJ2-1; 8 bases map to TRBD2. Germline values: CDR1 LGHDT, CDR2 YNNKEL (reference sequence). V was clipped by 3 bases and J by 3 bases; unmatched bases: 4. This CDR3 has 15 residues. In DNA, the CDR3 is TGTGCCAGCAGCCAGCCGGGACTAGGCTACAATGAGCAGTTCTTC. Protein product: CASSQPGLGYNEQFF.